The 9 T cell receptor beta chains below all came from one sample that was sequenced in a study of blood T cell repertoires in COVID-19 (dated by TCRdb to the early 2020s). Library preparation was by the immunoSEQ multiplex PCR assay. Not all clones reach the TCRdb copy of this immuneACCESS table, which keeps in-frame sequences only. Checked studies attribute under half of the gap to unresolved V genes and leave the rest unexplained. This sample is represented by approximately 350,000 clones; under 85% of them were singletons. About 5% of the sample goes to the ten largest clones. The material sequenced was PBMCs or T cells enriched from blood (not recorded which). These receptors all stem from a woman aged 50 to 60 who had recovered from COVID-19.

DNA for the CDR3: TGCAGCGTGGGGGGGGGACAAGAGACCCAGTACTTC. Its translation is CSVGGGQETQYF. The V gene is TRBV29-1, the J gene TRBJ2-5; 7 positions match TRBD2. The CDR3 contains 12 residues. Germline-derived CDR1 and CDR2 are SQVTM and ANQGSEA. Trimming removed 6 bases from V and 2 bases from J; junction bases left unmatched: 3.

This chain uses TRBV27 with TRBJ2-1; TRBD1 matches 8 bases. Trimming took 6 bases from V and 2 from J; bases not matched to a gene: 6. CDR1 and CDR2 (germline): MNHEY, SMNVEV (reference sequence). This CDR3 contains 15 residues. The CDR3 nucleotides are TGTGCCAGCAGCTACAGGGGGGACCCCTACAATGAGCAGTTCTTC. It specifies CASSYRGDPYNEQFF.

The chain is built from TRBV6-5 and TRBJ1-2; 9 bases are shared with TRBD1. With 5 bases clipped from V and 5 bases from J, the junction kept 9 bases outside the gene matches. The germline V gene has CDR1 MNHEY and CDR2 SVGAGI. CDR3 size: 15 residues. Here the CDR3 DNA reads TGTGCCAGCAGTATTACCGGGACAGGGAGGTATGGCTACACCTTC. Protein sequence: CASSITGTGRYGYTF.

The CDR3 reads CSASETSGSTDTQYF. In DNA, the CDR3 is TGCAGTGCTAGTGAGACTAGCGGGAGCACAGATACGCAGTATTTT. V is TRBV20-1 and J is TRBJ2-3; TRBD2 matches 10 bases. V lost 3 bases to trimming and J lost 0 bases; unmatched junction nucleotides: 3. The V gene's germline CDR1 is DFQATT and CDR2 SNEGSKA (reference sequence). The CDR3 covers 15 residues.

This chain uses TRBV29-1 with TRBJ2-1; D might be TRBD1 (6 bases). CDR1 and CDR2 from the germline V gene are SQVTM and ANQGSEA. This CDR3 is 13 amino acids long. V lost 7 bases and J 4 bases, leaving 14 bases between the germline ends. CDR3 in amino acids: CSAPQDSYNEQFF. The DNA for the CDR3 is TGCAGCGCTCCTCAGGACAGTTACAATGAGCAGTTCTTC.

The rearrangement links TRBV6-5 to TRBJ2-7; possible D gene TRBD2, 6 bases. V was shortened by 2 bases and J by 5 bases, with 19 bases between the two germline ends. Germline values: CDR1 MNHEY, CDR2 SVGAGI. The CDR3 totals 16 residues. DNA for the CDR3: TGTGCCAGCAGTTACCCGGGGGTGGGGGAGTCCCACGAGCAGTACTTC. It is translated as CASSYPGVGESHEQYF.

This chain uses TRBV28 with TRBJ2-5; D may be TRBD2 (5 bases). V lost 10 bases and J lost 5, with 20 bases in between. This CDR3 is built from 14 residues. Per the germline V gene, CDR1 is MDHEN and CDR2 is SYDVKM. The DNA for the CDR3 is TGTGCCACATCACCTACCGGATGGGAGGAGACCCAGTACTTC. Its protein product is CATSPTGWEETQYF.

V gene TRBV14 combines with J gene TRBJ2-1; 7 bases align to TRBD2. The CDR3 is 17 amino acids. Germline loops: CDR1 SGHDN, CDR2 FVKESK. Trimming took 0 bases from V and 4 from J; bases not matched to a gene: 9. This chain's CDR3 is CASSQDLGLAVYNEQFF. CDR3 nucleotides: TGTGCCAGCAGCCAAGATCTAGGGCTAGCGGTATACAATGAGCAGTTCTTC.

The V call is TRBV11-2, the J call TRBJ1-1; maybe TRBD1 (6 bases). Germline V lookup: CDR1 SGHAT, CDR2 FQNNGV. CDR3 length: 12 amino acids. Trimming pared 2 bases from V and 11 bases from J, leaving 12 bases between. The chain's CDR3 is CASSLIPGAAFF. The CDR3 DNA sequence: TGTGCCAGCAGCTTAATCCCAGGGGCGGCTTTCTTT.